Below, 4 T cell receptor beta chains from the same sample are listed, as sequenced in a study of T-cell memory formation after mild COVID-19. TCRdb re-called the 5' RACE reads with MiXCR, one entry per CDR3 protein. The table includes 250,000 to 300,000 distinct CDR3 sequences, 15% to 20% detected once. Specimen: PBMCs or a T cell subset sorted from them (not recorded which). Source of these receptors: a man aged 18 to 30 who had mild COVID-19 (a few samples of this study predate the infection). Cell type and time point are not known.

The rearrangement links TRBV4-3 to TRBJ1-5; 7 bases match TRBD1. CDR1 LGHNA and CDR2 YSLEER come from the germline V gene. The CDR3 consists of 16 residues. J was trimmed by 3 bases and V by 2 bases; bases with no gene match: 7. As DNA, the CDR3 is TGCGCCAGCAGCCAACAGGTAGACAGGGCCAATCAGCCCCAGCATTTT. Its protein is CASSQQVDRANQPQHF.

This clonotype was counted a few times. This rearrangement joins TRBV11-3 to TRBJ2-3, with D perhaps TRBD2 (7 bases). Per the germline V gene, CDR1 is SGHNT and CDR2 is YENEEA. Trimming took 0 bases from V and 4 from J, leaving 11 bases between them. The CDR3 is 15 amino acids. CDR3 amino acids: CASSLETGGADTQYF. DNA of the CDR3: TGTGCCAGCAGCTTAGAGACGGGGGGCGCAGATACGCAGTATTTT.

The chain links TRBV20-1 to TRBJ1-4; no clear D. V was pared by 4 bases and J by 8 bases, with 17 bases between. CDR1 is DFQATT, CDR2 SNEGSKA, per germline (reference sequence). The CDR3 contains 14 residues. CDR3 DNA sequence: TGCAGTGCTACCTTCCGGAGCGGCGGGGAAAAACTGTTTTTT. As protein: CSATFRSGGEKLFF.

The genes are TRBV12-3 or TRBV12-4 and TRBJ1-5; D not resolved. This CDR3 is built from 14 residues. V was cut by 2 bases and J by 4 bases, with 9 bases left in between. Written as DNA, the CDR3 is TGTGCCAGCAGTTTATCCGGACGGAATCAGCCCCAGCATTTT. Protein: CASSLSGRNQPQHF.